The entry below gives a single T cell receptor (beta chain) sequence along with its context. Its antigen is as yet unknown. These data come from a study of cytomegalovirus exposure and HLA in healthy donors. The data were produced by immunoSEQ multiplex PCR, yet TCRdb's version contains in-frame clones alone and is incomplete. The sample holds under 50,000 clones, roughly 93% seen once. Findings of the study overall: Under in vitro conditions, a few CMV-associated chains were confirmed as specific for CMV antigens.

The CDR3 consists of 12 residues. V lost 5 bases and J 1 base, leaving 5 bases between the germline ends. Looked up from germline, CDR1 is SNHLY and CDR2 is FYNNEI. The chain recombines TRBV2 with TRBJ1-2; D is unclear. Material: PBMCs. This receptor was taken from a woman aged 18-29 years in good health and CMV-seronegative. CDR3 bases: TGTGCCAGCAGTATTAGTAACTATGGCTACACCTTC. Translated, it gives CASSISNYGYTF.